The rows below give T cell receptor beta chains drawn from one sample of a study of CD8+ T cells in alopecia areata. The repertoire was sequenced with immunoSEQ multiplex PCR; TCRdb's copy has only in-frame clones and lacks some. The data contain 80,000 to 100,000 clones, roughly two fifths of them singletons. The material was CD8+ T cells sorted from blood, obtained at week 24, from a patient treated with tofacitinib. All receptors derive from a human donor with alopecia areata. Both conserved end residues are part of each CDR3.

v_gene,j_gene,CDR3aa
TRBV19,TRBJ1-1,CASSIAGGYTEAFF
TRBV29-1,TRBJ2-5,CSVAGQTILAETQYF
TRBV29-1,TRBJ2-7,CSVGLAGLYEQYF
TRBV5-1,TRBJ2-1,CASSWPRDWESYNEQFF
TRBV23-1,TRBJ2-7,CASTRDRGYEQYF
TRBV13,TRBJ1-1,CASSPGARATEAFF
TRBV11-1,TRBJ2-7,CASSSWTVNYEQYF
TRBV29-1,TRBJ2-3,CSVDGTSGGTDTQYF
TRBV9,TRBJ2-1,CASSVEGVSSYNEQFF
TRBV7-3,TRBJ2-7,CASSLGVGEEAYEQYF
TRBV14,TRBJ1-2,CASSPETGVVYGYTF
TRBV5-1,TRBJ1-5,CASSLMGNSNQPQHF
TRBV7-2,TRBJ2-1,CASSLLLAGGVNEQFF
TRBV9,TRBJ2-7,CASSVGTSGSYEQYF
TRBV2,TRBJ1-4,CASLWTGGTEKLFF
TRBV7-9,TRBJ1-2,CASSLQDFYGYTF
TRBV29-1,TRBJ2-7,CSVSGTDYEQYF
TRBV7-9,TRBJ2-3,CASSLPRSGQGFVDTQYF
TRBV29-1,TRBJ2-1,CSVDAYNEQFF
TRBV29-1,TRBJ2-7,CSVVRGLLSEQYF
TRBV9,TRBJ2-2,CASSAARTANTGELFF
TRBV7-9,TRBJ2-5,CASRRDRGAWTQYF
TRBV7-9,TRBJ2-3,CASSPPAGVSSDTQYF
TRBV30,TRBJ1-2,CAWNHLRGDYGYTF
TRBV9,TRBJ2-1,CASSPLGNEQFF
TRBV7-7,TRBJ2-5,CASSPSSGNMETQYF
TRBV19,TRBJ2-6,CASSPRGVGANVLTF
TRBV25-1,TRBJ2-7,CASTPGGVFAYEQYF
TRBV5-6,TRBJ2-7,CASSLGRRGYEQYF
TRBV27,TRBJ1-2,CASSLSSGGGYTF
TRBV29-1,TRBJ2-7,CSVEIRTGAANEQYF
TRBV5-1,TRBJ2-5,CASSPGLAGGGETQYF
TRBV29-1,TRBJ2-1,CSVAGLSYNEQFF
TRBV4-1,TRBJ2-7,CASSPTPREGGEQYF
TRBV9,TRBJ1-5,CASSGGRPDQPQHF
TRBV29-1,TRBJ2-1,CSVESTSGFYNEQFF
TRBV7-9,TRBJ2-3,CASSSYSGDTQYF
TRBV27,TRBJ2-2,CASSSLGGELFF
TRBV7-9,TRBJ1-1,CASSDSRGTEAFF
TRBV7-2,TRBJ2-7,CASSFFRSSYEQYF
TRBV30,TRBJ2-1,CAWSRGLFGNEQFF